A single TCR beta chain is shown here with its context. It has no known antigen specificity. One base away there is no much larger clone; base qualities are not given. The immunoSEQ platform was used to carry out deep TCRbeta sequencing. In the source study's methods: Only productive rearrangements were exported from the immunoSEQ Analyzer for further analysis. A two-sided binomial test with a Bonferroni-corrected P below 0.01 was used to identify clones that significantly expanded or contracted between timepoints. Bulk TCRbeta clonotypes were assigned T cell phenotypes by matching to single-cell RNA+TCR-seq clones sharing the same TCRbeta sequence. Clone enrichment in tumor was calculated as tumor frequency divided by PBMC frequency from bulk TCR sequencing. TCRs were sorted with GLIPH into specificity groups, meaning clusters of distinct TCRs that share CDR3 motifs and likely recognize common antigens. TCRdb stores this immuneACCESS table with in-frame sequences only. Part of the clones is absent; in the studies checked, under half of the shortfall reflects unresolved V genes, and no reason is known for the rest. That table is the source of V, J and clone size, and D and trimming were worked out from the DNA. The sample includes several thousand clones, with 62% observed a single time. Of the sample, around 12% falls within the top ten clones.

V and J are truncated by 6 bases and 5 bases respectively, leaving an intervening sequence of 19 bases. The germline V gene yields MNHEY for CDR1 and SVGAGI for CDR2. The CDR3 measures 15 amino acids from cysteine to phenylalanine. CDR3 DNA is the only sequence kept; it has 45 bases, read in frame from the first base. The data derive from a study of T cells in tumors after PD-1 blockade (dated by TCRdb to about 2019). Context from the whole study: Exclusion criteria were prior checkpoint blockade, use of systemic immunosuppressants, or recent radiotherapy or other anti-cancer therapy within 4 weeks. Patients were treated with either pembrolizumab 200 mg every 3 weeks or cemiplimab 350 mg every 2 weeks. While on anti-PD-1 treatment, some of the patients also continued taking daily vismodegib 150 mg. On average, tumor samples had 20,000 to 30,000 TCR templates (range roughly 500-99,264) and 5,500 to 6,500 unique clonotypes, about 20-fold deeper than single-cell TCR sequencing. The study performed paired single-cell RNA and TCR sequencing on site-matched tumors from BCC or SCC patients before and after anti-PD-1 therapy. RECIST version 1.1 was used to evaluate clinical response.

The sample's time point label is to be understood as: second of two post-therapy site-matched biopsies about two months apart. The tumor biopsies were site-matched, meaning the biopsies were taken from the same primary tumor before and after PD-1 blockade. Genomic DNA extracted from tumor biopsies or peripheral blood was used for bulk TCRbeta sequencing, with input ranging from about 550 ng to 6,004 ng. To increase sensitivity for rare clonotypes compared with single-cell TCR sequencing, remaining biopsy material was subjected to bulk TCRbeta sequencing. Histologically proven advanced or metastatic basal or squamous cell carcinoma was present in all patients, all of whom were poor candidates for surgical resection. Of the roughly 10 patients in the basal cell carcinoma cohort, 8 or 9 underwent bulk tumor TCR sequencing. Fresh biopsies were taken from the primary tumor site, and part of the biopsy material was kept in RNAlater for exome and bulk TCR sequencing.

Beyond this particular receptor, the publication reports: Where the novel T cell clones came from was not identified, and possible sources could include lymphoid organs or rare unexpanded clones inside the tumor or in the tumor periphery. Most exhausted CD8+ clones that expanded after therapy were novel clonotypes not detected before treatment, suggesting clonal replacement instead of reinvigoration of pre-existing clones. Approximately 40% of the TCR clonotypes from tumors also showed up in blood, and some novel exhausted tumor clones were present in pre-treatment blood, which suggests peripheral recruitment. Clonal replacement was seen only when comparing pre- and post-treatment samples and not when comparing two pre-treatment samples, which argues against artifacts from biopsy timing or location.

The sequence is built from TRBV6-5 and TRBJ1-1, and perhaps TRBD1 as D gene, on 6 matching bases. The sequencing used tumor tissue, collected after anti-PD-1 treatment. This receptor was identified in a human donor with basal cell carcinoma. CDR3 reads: CASSLQTGIRTEAFF. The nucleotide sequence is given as TGTGCCAGCAGCCTACAAACAGGGATTCGAACTGAAGCTTTCTTT.